The present T cell receptor (beta chain) was sequenced within a study of cytomegalovirus exposure and HLA in healthy donors. The study, taken as a whole, reports: Reports indicate that TCR beta sequences accurately predicted the HLA-A and HLA-B alleles of most subjects.

About this clone: The antigen remains unidentified.

The CDR3 is 16 residues long. Trimming stripped 0 bases from V and 0 bases from J, with 10 bases between. Germline CDR1 reads SGHRS; CDR2 reads YFSETQ. Primers included in the PCR were 60 Vbeta and 13 Jbeta primers. The repertoire was sequenced with immunoSEQ multiplex PCR; TCRdb's copy has only in-frame clones and lacks some. The profile shows 150,000 to 200,000 clones, approximately 81% of them singletons. The material sequenced was PBMCs. This chain connects TRBV5-1 to TRBJ1-3; unclear D gene. This TCR derives from a woman between 45 and 65 years old in good health and CMV-seronegative. CDR3 residues: CASSLGGADSGNTIYF. The CDR3 DNA reads as TGCGCCAGCAGCTTGGGAGGAGCGGACTCTGGAAACACCATATATTTT.